Below, one TCR beta chain is given with its context. The antigen remains unidentified. This CDR3 is 12 amino acids long. V lost 4 bases, J lost 7 bases, and 10 bases lay in between. Germline values: CDR1 SGHTA, CDR2 FQGNSA. The data are from a study of T cells after yellow fever vaccination. A process of 5'RACE template switching, which added a universal primer site and UMIs, was used to make TCR cDNA. TCRdb used MiXCR to reprocess the 5' RACE reads, holding one entry per CDR3 protein. Among 200,000 to 300,000 distinct CDR3 sequences listed, roughly 6.8% were seen once. Points from the study as a whole: Within FACS-sorted repertoires, abundant clonotypes contaminating from the bulk population could be present. Some clonotypes were seen in both the CD4 and the CD8 compartments. These made up a small share and likely arose from convergent recombination. Weaker, the secondary response peaked sooner, at day 5 versus 15.

This receptor was taken from a man aged 25-45 years who received the YFV17D yellow fever vaccine. The rearrangement joins TRBV7-2 to TRBJ1-2, with D possibly matching TRBD1 (6 bases). This specimen consisted of CD4+ T cells sorted from PBMCs, obtained on the day of the yellow fever booster vaccination. CDR3: CASSYREGGYTF. CDR3 DNA: TGTGCCAGCAGCTACAGGGAAGGTGGCTACACCTTC.